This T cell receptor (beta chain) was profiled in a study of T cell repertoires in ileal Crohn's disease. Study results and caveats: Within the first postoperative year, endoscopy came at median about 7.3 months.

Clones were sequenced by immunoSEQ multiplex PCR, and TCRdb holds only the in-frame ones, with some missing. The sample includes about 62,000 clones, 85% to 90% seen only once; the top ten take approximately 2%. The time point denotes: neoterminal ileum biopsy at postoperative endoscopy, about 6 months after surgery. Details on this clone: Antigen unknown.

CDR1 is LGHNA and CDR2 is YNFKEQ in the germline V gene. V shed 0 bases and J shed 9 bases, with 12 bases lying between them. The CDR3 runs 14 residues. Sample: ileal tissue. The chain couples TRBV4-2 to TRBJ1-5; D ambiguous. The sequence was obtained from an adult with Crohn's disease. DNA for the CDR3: TGTGCCAGCAGCCAAGAGACCCCCGGCGGGCCCCAGCATTTT. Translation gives CASSQETPGGPQHF.